This paragraph covers one T cell receptor beta chain sequence. Its target is unknown. This sample stems from a study of cytomegalovirus exposure and HLA in healthy donors. Overall study findings and caveats: Most observed TCR sequences were rare, whereas some public TCRs were detected in many donors.

The PCR used 60 Vbeta and 13 Jbeta primers. Using immunoSEQ multiplex PCR, the repertoire was profiled, and TCRdb retains in-frame clones only, with some absent. The sample comprises about 270,000 clones, around 65% of which are singletons, and 2% to 2.5% rests with the top ten. Germline V lookup: CDR1 LGHNT, CDR2 FRNRAP. This CDR3 has 17 amino acids. V gave up 9 bases and J gave up 1 base; unmatched junction bases: 8. The chain carries TRBV12-5 and TRBJ2-1, with 14 bases aligning to TRBD2. The TCR originated in a female donor in good health and CMV-seronegative. Sequencing was performed on PBMCs. CDR3 in amino acids: CASHGLAGGRSYNEQFF. The CDR3 nucleotides read TGTGCTAGCCATGGACTAGCGGGAGGCCGGTCCTACAATGAGCAGTTCTTC.